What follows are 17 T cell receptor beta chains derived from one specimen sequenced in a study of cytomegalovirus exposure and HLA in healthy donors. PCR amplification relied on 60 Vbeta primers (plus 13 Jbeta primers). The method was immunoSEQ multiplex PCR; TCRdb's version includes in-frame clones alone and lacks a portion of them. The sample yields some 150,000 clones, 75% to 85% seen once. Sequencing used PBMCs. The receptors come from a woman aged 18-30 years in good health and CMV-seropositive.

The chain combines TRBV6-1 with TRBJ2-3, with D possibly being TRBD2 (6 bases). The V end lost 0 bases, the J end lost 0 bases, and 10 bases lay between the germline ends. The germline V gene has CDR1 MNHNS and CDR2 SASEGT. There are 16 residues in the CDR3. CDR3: CASSEASAGSTDTQYF. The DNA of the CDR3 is TGTGCCAGCAGTGAAGCCTCGGCGGGGAGCACAGATACGCAGTATTTT.

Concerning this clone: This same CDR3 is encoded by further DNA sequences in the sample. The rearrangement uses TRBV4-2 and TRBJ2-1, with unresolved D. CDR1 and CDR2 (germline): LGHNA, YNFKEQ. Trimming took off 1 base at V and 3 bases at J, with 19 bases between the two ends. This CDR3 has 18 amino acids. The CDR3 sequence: CASSQVGDKQYDYNEQFF. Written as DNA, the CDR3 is TGTGCCAGCAGCCAAGTTGGAGATAAGCAATACGACTACAATGAGCAGTTCTTC.

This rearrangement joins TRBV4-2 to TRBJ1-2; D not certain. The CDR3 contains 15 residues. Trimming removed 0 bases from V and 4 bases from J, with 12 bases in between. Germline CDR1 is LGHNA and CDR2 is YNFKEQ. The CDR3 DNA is TGTGCCAGCAGCCAAGAAATAGCAGCTTTCTATGGCTACACCTTC. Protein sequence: CASSQEIAAFYGYTF.

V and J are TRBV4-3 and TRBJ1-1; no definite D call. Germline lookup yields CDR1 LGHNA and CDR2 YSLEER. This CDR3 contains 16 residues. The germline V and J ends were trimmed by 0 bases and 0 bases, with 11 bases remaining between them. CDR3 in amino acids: CASSQDPGTMNTEAFF. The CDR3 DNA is TGCGCCAGCAGCCAAGACCCCGGTACTATGAACACTGAAGCTTTCTTT.

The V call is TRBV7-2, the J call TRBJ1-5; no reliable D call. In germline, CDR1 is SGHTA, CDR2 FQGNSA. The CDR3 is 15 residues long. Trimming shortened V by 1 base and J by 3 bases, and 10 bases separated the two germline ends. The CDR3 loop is CASSLDGSFNQPQHF. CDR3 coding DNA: TGTGCCAGCAGCTTAGATGGTAGCTTCAATCAGCCCCAGCATTTT.

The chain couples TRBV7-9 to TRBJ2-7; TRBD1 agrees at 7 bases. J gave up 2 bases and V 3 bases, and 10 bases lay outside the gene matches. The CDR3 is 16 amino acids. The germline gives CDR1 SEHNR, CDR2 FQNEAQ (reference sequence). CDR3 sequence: CASSLPRQGLTYEQYF. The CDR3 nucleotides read TGTGCCAGCAGCTTGCCAAGACAGGGCCTCACCTACGAGCAGTACTTC.

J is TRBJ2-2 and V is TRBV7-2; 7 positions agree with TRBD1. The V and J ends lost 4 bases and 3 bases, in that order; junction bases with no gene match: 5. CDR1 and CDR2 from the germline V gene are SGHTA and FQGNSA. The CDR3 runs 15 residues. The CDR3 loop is CASSSDRTYTGELFF. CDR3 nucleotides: TGTGCCAGCAGCTCGGACAGGACGTACACCGGGGAGCTGTTTTTT.

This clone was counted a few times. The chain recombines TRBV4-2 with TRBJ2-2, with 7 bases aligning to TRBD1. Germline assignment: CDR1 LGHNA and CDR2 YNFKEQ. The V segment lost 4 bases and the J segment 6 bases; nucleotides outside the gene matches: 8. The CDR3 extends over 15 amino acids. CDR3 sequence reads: CASSPARDSPGELFF. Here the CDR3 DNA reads TGTGCCAGCAGCCCAGCCAGGGACAGTCCCGGGGAGCTGTTTTTT.

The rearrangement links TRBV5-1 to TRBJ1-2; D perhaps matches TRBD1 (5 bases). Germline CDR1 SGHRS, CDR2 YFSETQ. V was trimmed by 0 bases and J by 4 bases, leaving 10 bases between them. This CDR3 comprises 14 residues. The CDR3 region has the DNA TGCGCCAGCAGCTTGGTTGTTCAGGGCTATGGCTACACCTTC. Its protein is CASSLVVQGYGYTF.

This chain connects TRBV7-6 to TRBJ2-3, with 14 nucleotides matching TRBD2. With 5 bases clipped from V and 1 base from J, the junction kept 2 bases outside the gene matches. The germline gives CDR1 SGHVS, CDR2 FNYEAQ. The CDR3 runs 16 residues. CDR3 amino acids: CASSVGLAGGTDTQYF. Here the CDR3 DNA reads TGTGCCAGCAGCGTGGGACTAGCGGGGGGCACAGATACGCAGTATTTT.

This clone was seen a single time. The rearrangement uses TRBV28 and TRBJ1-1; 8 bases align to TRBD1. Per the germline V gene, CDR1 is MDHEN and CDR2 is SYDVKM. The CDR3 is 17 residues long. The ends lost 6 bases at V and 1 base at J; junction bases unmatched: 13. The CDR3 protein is CASSPKKRQGRNTEAFF. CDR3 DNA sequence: TGTGCCAGCAGCCCAAAAAAGAGACAGGGGAGGAACACTGAAGCTTTCTTT. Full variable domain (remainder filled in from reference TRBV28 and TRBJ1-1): DVKVTQSSRYLVKRTGEKVFLECVQDMDHENMFWYRQDPGLGLRLIYFSYDVKMKEKGDIPEGYSVSREKKERFSLILESASTNQTSMYLCASSPKKRQGRNTEAFFGQGTRLTVV.

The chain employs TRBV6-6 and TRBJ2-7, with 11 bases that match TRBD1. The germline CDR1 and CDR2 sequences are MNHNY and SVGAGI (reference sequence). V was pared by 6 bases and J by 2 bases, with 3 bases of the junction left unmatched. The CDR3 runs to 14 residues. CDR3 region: CASRGQGGPYEQYF. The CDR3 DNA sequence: TGTGCCAGCAGGGGACAGGGGGGTCCCTACGAGCAGTACTTC.

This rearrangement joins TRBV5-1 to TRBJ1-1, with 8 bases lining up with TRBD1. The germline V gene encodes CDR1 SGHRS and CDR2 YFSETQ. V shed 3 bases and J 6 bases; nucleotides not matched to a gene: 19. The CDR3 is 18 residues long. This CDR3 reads CASSSALWTGPNVPEAFF. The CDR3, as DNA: TGCGCCAGCAGCTCAGCTCTCTGGACAGGGCCGAACGTGCCTGAAGCTTTCTTT.

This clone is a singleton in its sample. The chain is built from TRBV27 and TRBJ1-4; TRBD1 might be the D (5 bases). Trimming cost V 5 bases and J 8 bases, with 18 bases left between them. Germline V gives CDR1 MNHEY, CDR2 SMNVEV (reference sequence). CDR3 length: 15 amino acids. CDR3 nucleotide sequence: TGTGCCAGCAGTCAGTACAGGTCGGGTGGGGAAAAACTGTTTTTT. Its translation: CASSQYRSGGEKLFF.

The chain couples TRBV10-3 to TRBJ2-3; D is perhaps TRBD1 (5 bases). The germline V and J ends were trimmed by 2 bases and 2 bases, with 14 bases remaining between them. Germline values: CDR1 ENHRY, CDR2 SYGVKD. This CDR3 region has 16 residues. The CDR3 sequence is CAISEPSTGYTDTQYF. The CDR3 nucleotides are TGTGCCATCAGTGAGCCGTCCACAGGTTACACAGATACGCAGTATTTT.

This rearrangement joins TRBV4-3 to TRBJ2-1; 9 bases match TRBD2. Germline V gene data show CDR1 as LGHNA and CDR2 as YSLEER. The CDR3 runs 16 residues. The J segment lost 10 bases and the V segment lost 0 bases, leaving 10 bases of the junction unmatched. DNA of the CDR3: TGCGCCAGCAGCCAAGAATCAAGGAGCGGGGGGAGCGAGCAGTTCTTC. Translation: CASSQESRSGGSEQFF.

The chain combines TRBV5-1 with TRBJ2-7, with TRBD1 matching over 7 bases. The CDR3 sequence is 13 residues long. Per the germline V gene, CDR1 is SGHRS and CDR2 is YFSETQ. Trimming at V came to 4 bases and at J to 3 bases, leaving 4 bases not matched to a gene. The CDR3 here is CASSPGQFYEQYF. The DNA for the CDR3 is TGCGCCAGCAGCCCGGGACAGTTCTACGAGCAGTACTTC. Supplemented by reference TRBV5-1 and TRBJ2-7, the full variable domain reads KAGVTQTPRYLIKTRGQQVTLSCSPISGHRSVSWYQQTPGQGLQFLFEYFSETQRNKGNFPGRFSGRQFSNSRSEMNVSTLELGDSALYLCASSPGQFYEQYFGPGTRLTVT.